The T cell receptor (beta chain) under discussion was sequenced for a study of blood T cell repertoires in COVID-19. The participants were between about 18 and 95 years old and came from 20 to 30 US areas. Self-reported history from a screening survey and questionnaire set each donor's cohort. Trimming took 6 bases from V and 2 from J, leaving 14 bases between them. Per the germline V gene, CDR1 is SGHNT and CDR2 is YENEEA. CDR3 size: 15 residues. The authors' processing: How many nucleated cells were present was estimated from reference gene primer amplification. The method was immunoSEQ multiplex PCR; TCRdb's version includes in-frame clones alone and lacks a portion of them. V and J calls and clone size are copied from that table; D and trimming were computed from the DNA. The table has roughly 330,000 clones, about nine tenths seen once; the top ten hold 10%.

The receptor comes from a woman younger than 30 who had recovered from COVID-19. The chain employs TRBV11-3 and TRBJ1-3; TRBD1 is a possible D gene (6 bases). The sequenced sample consisted of PBMCs or T cells enriched from blood (not recorded which). The DNA of the CDR3 is TGTGCCAGCAGACATCAATGGGGGCCTGGAAACACCATATATTTT. Translated, it gives CASRHQWGPGNTIYF. Full variable domain (remainder filled in from reference TRBV11-3 and TRBJ1-3): EAGVVQSPRYKIIEKKQPVAFWCNPISGHNTLYWYLQNLGQGPELLIRYENEEAVDDSQLPKDRFSAERLKGVDSTLKIQPAELGDSAVYLCASRHQWGPGNTIYFGEGSWLTVV.